The following is a TCR beta chain sequence with its context. These data come from a study of T-cell memory formation after mild COVID-19. TCRdb analysed the 5' RACE reads with MiXCR anew, one entry per CDR3 protein. The sample carries approximately 430,000 distinct CDR3 sequences, 20% to 30% recorded once. Sequencing was performed on PBMCs or a T cell subset sorted from them (not recorded which). This sequence was found in an adult woman who had mild COVID-19 (a few samples of this study predate the infection). Cell type and time point are not known.

The CDR3 DNA sequence: TGTGCCAGCAGCGTGGGCGGGTTGGGTACGCAGTATTTT. Translating it yields CASSVGGLGTQYF. This chain joins TRBV11-2 and TRBJ2-3, with a weak D call TRBD2 (5 bases). The CDR3 is 13 amino acids. CDR1 is SGHAT and CDR2 is FQNNGV in the germline V gene. The V gene lost 5 bases and the J gene lost 8 bases, with 14 bases spanning the gap. Variable domain in full (rest from reference TRBV11-2 and TRBJ2-3): EAGVAQSPRYKIIEKRQSVAFWCNPISGHATLYWYQQILGQGPKLLIQFQNNGVVDDSQLPKDRFSAERLKGVDSTLKIQPAKLEDSAVYLCASSVGGLGTQYFGPGTRLTVL.